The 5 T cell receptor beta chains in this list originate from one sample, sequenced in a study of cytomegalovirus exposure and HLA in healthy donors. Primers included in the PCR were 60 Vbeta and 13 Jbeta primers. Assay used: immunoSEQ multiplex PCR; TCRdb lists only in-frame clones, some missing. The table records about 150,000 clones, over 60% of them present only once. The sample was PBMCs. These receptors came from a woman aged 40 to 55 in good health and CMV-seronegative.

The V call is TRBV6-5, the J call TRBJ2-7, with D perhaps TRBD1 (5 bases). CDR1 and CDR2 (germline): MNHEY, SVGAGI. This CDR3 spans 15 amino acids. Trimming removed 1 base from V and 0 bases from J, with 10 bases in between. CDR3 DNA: TGTGCCAGCAGTTACTGGGGCAGCAGCTCCTACGAGCAGTACTTC. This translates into CASSYWGSSSYEQYF.

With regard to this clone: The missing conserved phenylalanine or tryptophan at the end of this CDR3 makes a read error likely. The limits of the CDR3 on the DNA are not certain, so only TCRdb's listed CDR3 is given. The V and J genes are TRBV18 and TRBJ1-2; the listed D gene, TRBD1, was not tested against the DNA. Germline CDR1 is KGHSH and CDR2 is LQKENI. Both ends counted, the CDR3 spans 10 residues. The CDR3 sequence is CASSRTGKKA.

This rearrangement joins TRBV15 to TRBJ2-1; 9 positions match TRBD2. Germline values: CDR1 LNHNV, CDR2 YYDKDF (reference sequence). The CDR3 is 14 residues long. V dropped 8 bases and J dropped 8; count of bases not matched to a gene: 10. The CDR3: CATLGRGGSYEQFF. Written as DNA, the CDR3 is TGTGCCACCCTCGGGCGGGGGGGAAGCTATGAGCAGTTCTTC.

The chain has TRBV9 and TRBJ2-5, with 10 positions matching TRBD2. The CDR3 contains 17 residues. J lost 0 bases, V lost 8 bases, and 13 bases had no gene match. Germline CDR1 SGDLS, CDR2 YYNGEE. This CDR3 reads CASPLAGVSEDQETQYF. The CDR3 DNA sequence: TGTGCCAGTCCCCTAGCGGGAGTATCAGAGGACCAAGAGACCCAGTACTTC.

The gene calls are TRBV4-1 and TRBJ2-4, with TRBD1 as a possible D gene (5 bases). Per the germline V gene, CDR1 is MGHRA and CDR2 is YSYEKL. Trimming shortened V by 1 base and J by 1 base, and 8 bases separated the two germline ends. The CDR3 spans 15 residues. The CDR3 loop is CASSQVSGAKNIQYF. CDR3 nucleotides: TGCGCCAGCAGCCAAGTATCAGGGGCCAAAAACATTCAGTACTTC.